This is a list of T cell receptor beta chains from one sample in a study of control samples from healthy donors and cancer patients. Some clones are missing from TCRdb's copy, which holds only in-frame ones; the method was immunoSEQ multiplex PCR. The sample consists of about 410,000 clones, 75% to 95% of them appearing once. The sample taken for sequencing was PBMCs. The receptors come from a man aged 35-49 years with head and neck cancer. Each CDR3 is given with its conserved first and last residue. A D gene is named only where the DNA matches it firmly. The size of a clone is reported for some rows only, either as once, few or many, or as a class for expanded clones.

j_call v_call d_call clone_size cdr3_nt cdr3_aa
TRBJ1-2 TRBV5-1 . . TGCGCCAGCAGCTTGAACCTGGGATCGTGGGGCTACACCTTC CASSLNLGSWGYTF
TRBJ2-7 TRBV28 . . TGTGCCAGCAGGCCCCCGGGCTACGAGCAGTACTTC CASRPPGYEQYF
TRBJ2-2 TRBV30 . . TGTGCCTGGAAGAGGTGGGGCGCCGGGGAGCTGTTTTTT CAWKRWGAGELFF
TRBJ2-1 TRBV27 . once TGTGCCAGCAGTCGCCGGGAGAATGAGCAGTTCTTC CASSRRENEQFF
TRBJ1-1 TRBV5-6 . . TGTGCCACAGGGTCGGTGGGGAACACTGAAGCTTTCTTT CATGSVGNTEAFF
TRBJ2-3 TRBV6-6 . . TGTGCCAGCAGTTACTCGTCTACGCAGTATTTT CASSYSSTQYF
TRBJ2-1 TRBV9 TRBD2 . TGTGCCAGCAGCCCGCGACTAGCGGGAGTAACCTACAATGAGCAGTTCTTC CASSPRLAGVTYNEQFF
TRBJ2-5 TRBV7-3 . . TGTGCCAGCAGCTTAGGGGCCTCCAACCAAGAGACCCAGTACTTC CASSLGASNQETQYF
TRBJ2-7 TRBV7-9 . . TGTGCCAGCAGCGGCTTTAGCTACGAGCAGTACTTC CASSGFSYEQYF
TRBJ2-3 TRBV7-2 TRBD2 . TGTGCCAGCAGCCATAGACTAGCGGGGGGAACAGATACGCAGTATTTT CASSHRLAGGTDTQYF
TRBJ1-5 TRBV30 . . TGTGCCTTAACCGAGGGCGGCGGTAGATGGAGAAATCAGCCCCAGCATTTT CALTEGGGRWRNQPQHF
TRBJ1-6 TRBV30 TRBD1 . TGTGCCTGGATTCCTGACAGGGGGCCCCACTCCTCCTATAATTCACCCCTCCACTTT CAWIPDRGPHSSYNSPLHF
TRBJ2-7 TRBV5-1 . . TGCGCCAGCAGCCCCGCGGGGAACCCCTACGAGCAGTACTTC CASSPAGNPYEQYF
TRBJ2-3 TRBV27 . . TGTGCCAGCAGTTTCGCAGATACGCAGTATTTT CASSFADTQYF
TRBJ2-3 TRBV28 . . TGTGCCAGCAGTTTCCCCCCAGGACCGGGACGGATTATGGGTACGCAGTATTTT CASSFPPGPGRIMGTQYF
TRBJ2-1 TRBV3-1/TRBV3-2 TRBD2 . TGTGCCAGCAGCCCCGGGACTAGCGGGAGGAATGAGCAGTTCTTC CASSPGTSGRNEQFF
TRBJ2-1 TRBV5-1 . . TGCGCCAGCAGCTCGCGGGACCCGTCCTACAATGAGCAGTTCTTC CASSSRDPSYNEQFF
TRBJ2-7 TRBV5-6 TRBD1 once TGTGCCCGCAGCTGGTTTGGGGGGGCGACAGGGGGAGAGCAGTACTTC CARSWFGGATGGEQYF